This T cell receptor (beta chain) was sequenced for a study of T cell responses to AZD1222 COVID-19 vaccine. Study-level findings and limits: There were repertoire samples only from the period after the peak T cell response.

The repertoire was sequenced with immunoSEQ multiplex PCR; TCRdb's copy has only in-frame clones and lacks some. Of around 100,000 clones detected, under 95% appear once; the ten largest clones hold about 1.2%. V lost 3 bases to trimming and J lost 1 base, with 11 bases between them. The CDR3 totals 15 residues. Per germline, CDR1 MDHEN and CDR2 SYDVKM. This clone has only one observation. Antigen specificity is unknown. The source material was peripheral blood, sampled on day 0 of AZD1222 vaccination. J is TRBJ2-3 and V is TRBV28; TRBD1 is a possible D gene (6 bases). This clonotype originated in an adult in good health. The CDR3 DNA follows: TGTGCCAGCAGTTTTTCAGGGGTAGGCACAGATACGCAGTATTTT. Translation gives CASSFSGVGTDTQYF.